A selection of T cell receptor beta chains follows, all from one sample in a study of T and B cells in COVID-19 patients. A single record per CDR3 protein comes from TCRdb applying MiXCR to the multiplex PCR reads. The data contain 20,000 or so distinct CDR3 sequences, more than 30% of them singletons. The sequenced material came from blood. The origin of the receptors is a human donor who had recovered from COVID-19. CDR3s include the opening cysteine and the closing phenylalanine or tryptophan. A D gene is named only where the DNA matches it firmly. Clone size is not always given. Where it is, it says once, few, many or a class for expanded clones.

TRBV30	NA	TRBJ1-3	NA	TGTGCCTGGAGGCCTACAGGGGGAAACACCATATATTTT	CAWRPTGGNTIYF
TRBV5-1	TRBD1	TRBJ2-1	few	TGCGCCAGCAGCTCGGGACAGGGGGGGATCTTC	CASSSGQGGIF
TRBV7-9	NA	TRBJ1-6	NA	TGTGCCAGCAGCTCCGGGGGGACTGAGAATTCACCCCTCCACTTT	CASSSGGTENSPLHF
TRBV19	NA	TRBJ2-3	medium-sized	TGTGCCAGTACCCGGACTGCTGGGCGGACAGATACGCAGTATTTT	CASTRTAGRTDTQYF
TRBV7-9	NA	TRBJ2-3	few	TGTGCCAGCAGCCCAGGACAGTCCACAGATACGCAGTATTTT	CASSPGQSTDTQYF
TRBV14	NA	TRBJ1-6	NA	TGTGCCAGCAGCCAGGGATCGTATAATTCACCCCTCCACTTT	CASSQGSYNSPLHF
TRBV7-2	NA	TRBJ1-2	few	TGTGCCAGCAGCCTTCGAGGAAACAATGACTATGGCTACACCTTC	CASSLRGNNDYGYTF
TRBV7-9	NA	TRBJ2-1	NA	TGTGCCAGCAGCGGTCCTAGGAATGAGCAGTTCTTC	CASSGPRNEQFF
TRBV19	TRBD1	TRBJ1-5	NA	TGTGCCGCCCCGGACAGGGGGAATCAGCCCCAGCATTTT	CAAPDRGNQPQHF
TRBV11-3	NA	TRBJ2-5	medium-sized	TGTGCCAGCAGCCCCGGACCTGCCCAAGAGACCCAGTACTTC	CASSPGPAQETQYF
TRBV5-6	NA	TRBJ2-7	few	TGTGCCAGCAGCCCCGGAACAGGGAACCACGAGCAGTACTTC	CASSPGTGNHEQYF
TRBV24-1	NA	TRBJ2-7	NA	TGTGCCACCCTCCAGGGCGAGCAGTACTTC	CATLQGEQYF
TRBV7-2	NA	TRBJ2-2	NA	TGTGCCAGCAGCGTGGACCAAGGGGACGGGGAGCTGTTTTTT	CASSVDQGDGELFF
TRBV12-3/TRBV12-4	NA	TRBJ1-3	NA	TGTGCCAGCAGTTCCGGACGTAAGTCTGGAAACACCATATATTTT	CASSSGRKSGNTIYF
TRBV7-4	NA	TRBJ2-1	NA	TGTGCCAGCAGCGCTAGCCTGGTGAAAGAGCAGTTCTTC	CASSASLVKEQFF
TRBV7-5	NA	TRBJ2-7	NA	NA	CISVSEAVRGSSNEQYF
TRBV5-4	TRBD2	TRBJ2-3	once	TGTGCCAGCAGCTTACCCAGCGGGGGGAGCACAGATACGCAGTATTTT	CASSLPSGGSTDTQYF
TRBV7-9	NA	TRBJ1-4	few	TGTGCCAGCAGCTCGGGAGCTTCCCTAACCCATGAAAAACTGTTTTTT	CASSSGASLTHEKLFF
TRBV6-5	TRBD1	TRBJ1-2	NA	TGTGCCAGCAGGAGCCTGGGACAGGTAGTCTATGGCTACACCTTC	CASRSLGQVVYGYTF
TRBV24-1	NA	TRBJ1-2	NA	TGTGCCAGCTCACACAGCCAATATGGCTACACCTTC	CASSHSQYGYTF
TRBV11-3	NA	TRBJ2-2	NA	TGTGCCAGCAGCTCCCCCCGGAACACCGGGGAGCTGTTTTTT	CASSSPRNTGELFF
TRBV28	TRBD2	TRBJ2-2	NA	TGTGCCAGCAGCGTACTAGCGCCGGACACCGGGGAGCTGTTTTTT	CASSVLAPDTGELFF
TRBV11-1	TRBD2	TRBJ2-3	NA	TGTGCCAGCAGCCCGCCAGCGGGGAGCACAGATACGCAGTATTTT	CASSPPAGSTDTQYF
TRBV18	TRBD1	TRBJ2-1	many	TGTGCCAGCTCACCACCGAGACAGGGGGGCAATGAGCAGTTCTTC	CASSPPRQGGNEQFF
TRBV12-3/TRBV12-4	NA	TRBJ1-6	NA	TGTGCCAGCAGTTTACTTACCAATTCACCCCTCCACTTT	CASSLLTNSPLHF
TRBV6-6	NA	TRBJ2-1	NA	TGTGCCAGCAGTTACTCTTCGCCTGGGGCCGGCTACTCCTACAATGAGCAGTTCTTC	CASSYSSPGAGYSYNEQFF
TRBV7-9	TRBD1	TRBJ1-5	NA	TGTGCCAGCAGCGACGGACAGGGGGCAAATCAGCCCCAGCATTTT	CASSDGQGANQPQHF
TRBV7-9	NA	TRBJ2-5	few	TGTGCCAGCAGCTTCTCTGGGGGGCGGCGGGAGACCCAGTACTTC	CASSFSGGRRETQYF